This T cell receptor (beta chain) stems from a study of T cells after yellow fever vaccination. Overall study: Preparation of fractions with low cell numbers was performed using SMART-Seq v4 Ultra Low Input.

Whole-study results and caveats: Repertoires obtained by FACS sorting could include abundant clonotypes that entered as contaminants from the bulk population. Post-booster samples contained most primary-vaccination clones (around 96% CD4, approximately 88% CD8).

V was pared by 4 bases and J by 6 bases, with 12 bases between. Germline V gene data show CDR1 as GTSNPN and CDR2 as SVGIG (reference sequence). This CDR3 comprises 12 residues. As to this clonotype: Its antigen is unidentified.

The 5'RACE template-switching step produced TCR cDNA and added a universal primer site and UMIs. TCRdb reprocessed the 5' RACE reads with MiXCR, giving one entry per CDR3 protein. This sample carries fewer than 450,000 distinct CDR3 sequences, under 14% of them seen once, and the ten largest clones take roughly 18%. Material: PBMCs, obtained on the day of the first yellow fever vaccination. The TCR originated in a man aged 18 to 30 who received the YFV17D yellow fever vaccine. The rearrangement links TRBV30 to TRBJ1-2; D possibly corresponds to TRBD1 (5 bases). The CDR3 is CAWTPGGHGYTF. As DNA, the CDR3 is TGTGCCTGGACTCCGGGGGGACATGGCTACACCTTC.